The 21 T cell receptor beta chains below were found in one sample sequenced in a study of cytomegalovirus exposure and HLA in healthy donors. Primers included in the PCR were 60 Vbeta and 13 Jbeta primers. Sequencing used immunoSEQ multiplex PCR; TCRdb keeps in-frame clones, though not all of them. The listing records under 70,000 clones. Sequenced input: PBMCs. Source of these receptors: a woman younger than 30 in good health and CMV-seronegative.

V and J are TRBV7-2 and TRBJ2-7; a possible D gene is TRBD1 (5 bases). CDR1 and CDR2 (germline): SGHTA, FQGNSA. The CDR3 contains 15 residues. V was cut by 5 bases and J by 0 bases, with 14 bases left in between. The DNA of the CDR3 is TGTGCCAGCAGCCTCAGACAGAGCCCCTCCTACGAGCAGTACTTC. Amino acids: CASSLRQSPSYEQYF.

The V gene is TRBV19, the J gene TRBJ1-6, with D possibly being TRBD1 (6 bases). Germline V gives CDR1 LNHDA, CDR2 SQIVND (reference sequence). Trimming pared 4 bases from V and 6 bases from J, leaving 16 bases between. This CDR3 contains 16 residues. CDR3 loop: CASSTGTAGVNSPLHF. For the CDR3, the DNA is TGTGCCAGTAGTACAGGGACGGCAGGGGTTAATTCACCCCTCCACTTT.

The chain recombines TRBV2 with TRBJ2-7, with D maybe TRBD1 (6 bases). Germline V lookup: CDR1 SNHLY, CDR2 FYNNEI. This CDR3 contains 15 residues. V gave up 6 bases and J gave up 5 bases, with 20 bases separating them. The CDR3, as DNA: TGTGCCAGCAGCACAGGGTCATTTAGTGGCGACGAGCAGTACTTC. It is translated as CASSTGSFSGDEQYF.

The J gene is TRBJ2-7, the V gene TRBV18; 9 bases align to TRBD2. The germline gives CDR1 KGHSH, CDR2 LQKENI. V shed 4 bases and J 5 bases; nucleotides not matched to a gene: 9. This CDR3 has 15 amino acids. The CDR3 coding sequence is TGTGCCAGCTCACTTTCTGTAGCGGGAGACGACGAGCAGTACTTC. Protein sequence: CASSLSVAGDDEQYF.

The V gene is TRBV9, the J gene TRBJ2-5, with D hard to call. Trimming removed 0 bases from V and 4 bases from J, with 10 bases in between. Germline V gene sequence: CDR1 SGDLS, CDR2 YYNGEE. The CDR3 extends over 14 amino acids. In DNA form, the CDR3 reads TGTGCCAGCAGCGTAGGAGAACTTACAGAGACCCAGTACTTC. It is translated as CASSVGELTETQYF.

This chain uses TRBV12-5 with TRBJ2-1; TRBD1 agrees at 7 bases. CDR3 length equals 14 residues. Trimming took 7 bases from V and 5 from J; bases not matched to a gene: 8. The germline CDR1 and CDR2 sequences are LGHNT and FRNRAP. This CDR3 is CASALRTGDNEQFF. The DNA of the CDR3 is TGTGCTAGTGCCCTGAGGACAGGTGACAATGAGCAGTTCTTC.

CDR3 residues: CASSISPYGQSEAFF. The CDR3 DNA follows: TGTGCCAGCAGCATCTCCCCCTATGGACAGAGTGAAGCTTTCTTT. The chain combines TRBV7-3 with TRBJ1-1, with a tentative D call TRBD1 (6 bases). V gave up 5 bases and J gave up 7 bases, with 20 bases separating them. This CDR3 has 15 residues. Germline V gene data show CDR1 as SGHTA and CDR2 as FQGTGA.

V usage is TRBV29-1 and J usage is TRBJ2-5, with a weak D call TRBD1 (5 bases). Trimming pared 3 bases from V and 5 bases from J, leaving 22 bases between. Germline-derived CDR1 and CDR2 are SQVTM and ANQGSEA. The CDR3 runs 16 residues. Here the CDR3 reads CSVELTMQGSRETQYF. In DNA, the CDR3 is TGCAGCGTTGAGCTTACGATGCAGGGATCGCGGGAGACCCAGTACTTC. Supplemented by reference TRBV29-1 and TRBJ2-5, the full variable domain reads SAVISQKPSRDICQRGTSLTIQCQVDSQVTMMFWYRQQPGQSLTLIATANQGSEATYESGFVIDKFPISRPNLTFSTLTVSNMSPEDSSIYLCSVELTMQGSRETQYFGPGTRLLVL.

The chain couples TRBV9 to TRBJ1-2, with D possibly matching TRBD1 (6 bases). The CDR3 extends over 17 amino acids. Looked up from germline, CDR1 is SGDLS and CDR2 is YYNGEE. The V end was cut by 4 bases, the J end by 2 bases, with 21 bases between. As DNA, the CDR3 is TGTGCCAGCAGCCCAAACGACATGACAGGATTCAACTATGGCTACACCTTC. Protein: CASSPNDMTGFNYGYTF.

This sequence joins TRBV30 and TRBJ1-1; D gene ambiguous. The germline CDR1 and CDR2 sequences are GTSNPN and SVGIG (reference sequence). This CDR3 spans 12 amino acids. The ends were cut back, 5 bases at V and 2 bases at J, with 9 bases in the middle. As DNA, the CDR3 is TGTGCCTGGTCTCCTTTAAACACTGAAGCTTTCTTT. This codes for CAWSPLNTEAFF.

The CDR3 region is CASSIAGQETQYF. CDR3 nucleotide sequence: TGTGCCAGTAGTATAGCGGGGCAAGAGACCCAGTACTTC. V and J are TRBV19 and TRBJ2-5, with D tentatively TRBD2 (5 bases). V dropped 1 base and J dropped 2 bases, with 5 bases sitting between them. Germline V gene sequence: CDR1 LNHDA, CDR2 SQIVND (reference sequence). There are 13 residues in the CDR3.

The chain joins TRBV29-1 to TRBJ2-7, with D possibly being TRBD2 (5 bases). This CDR3 comprises 13 residues. V lost 6 bases and J lost 5, with 17 bases in between. CDR1 is SQVTM, CDR2 ANQGSEA, per germline. CDR3 amino acids: CSVGRASPDEQYF. Here the CDR3 DNA reads TGCAGCGTCGGGCGGGCCTCCCCTGACGAGCAGTACTTC.

The chain uses TRBV7-8 and TRBJ2-7; D is undetermined. V dropped 5 bases and J dropped 0 bases, with 14 bases sitting between them. This CDR3 contains 15 residues. CDR1 is SGHVS and CDR2 is FQNEAQ in the germline V gene. The CDR3 DNA reads as TGTGCCAGCAGCCTTGAGGAGTCGGGCTCCTACGAGCAGTACTTC. Its translation: CASSLEESGSYEQYF.

For this clone: The junction shows a germline mismatch at one end, possibly a read error. The chain is built from TRBV5-1 and TRBJ1-1; D remains unclear. Germline V CDR1 and CDR2: SGHRS, YFSETQ. CDR3 length: 12 amino acids. CDR3: CASSLDVGRRDF. CDR3 coding DNA: TGCGCCAGCAGCTTGGATGTTGGGCGAAGAGATTTC.

The chain uses TRBV5-1 and TRBJ1-2; 7 nucleotides agree with TRBD1. CDR1 and CDR2 (germline): SGHRS, YFSETQ. V lost 4 bases and J lost 3; bases outside the gene matches: 9. This CDR3 has 15 amino acids. CDR3 protein: CASSTGTVVDYGYTF. The CDR3 bases are TGCGCCAGCAGCACGGGGACAGTCGTAGACTATGGCTACACCTTC. Variable domain in full (rest from reference TRBV5-1 and TRBJ1-2): KAGVTQTPRYLIKTRGQQVTLSCSPISGHRSVSWYQQTPGQGLQFLFEYFSETQRNKGNFPGRFSGRQFSNSRSEMNVSTLELGDSALYLCASSTGTVVDYGYTFGSGTRLTVV.

The chain has TRBV15 and TRBJ2-1; TRBD2 matches at 9 bases. Germline V gene data show CDR1 as LNHNV and CDR2 as YYDKDF (reference sequence). With 4 bases clipped from V and 5 bases from J, the junction kept 6 bases outside the gene matches. The CDR3 sequence is 15 residues long. The CDR3 loop reads CATSTLVAGDNEQFF. CDR3 in DNA: TGTGCCACCAGCACCCTTGTAGCGGGGGACAATGAGCAGTTCTTC.

This chain uses TRBV5-1 with TRBJ2-5; 10 positions agree with TRBD1. Near its end, the DNA agrees better with TRBJ2-7, so the J call may be wrong. The CDR3 spans 16 residues. CDR1 is SGHRS, CDR2 YFSETQ, per germline. In DNA, the CDR3 is TGCGCCAGCAGCTTGGCTCCCGGGACAGGGGAGTACGAGCAGTACTTC. Translated: CASSLAPGTGEYEQYF.

The chain links TRBV4-1 to TRBJ1-6; D possibly corresponds to TRBD1 (6 bases). Germline CDR1 MGHRA, CDR2 YSYEKL. V was shortened by 4 bases and J by 10 bases, with 32 bases between the two germline ends. This CDR3 comprises 20 residues. CDR3 DNA: TGCGCCAGCAGCCCCTGGGTAGGGTTACAGGGCAATGGAGGTTGGTCACCCCTCCACTTT. As protein: CASSPWVGLQGNGGWSPLHF.

V and J are TRBV5-1 and TRBJ1-4; 7 nucleotides align to TRBD1. Per germline, CDR1 SGHRS and CDR2 YFSETQ. J was trimmed by 3 bases and V by 4 bases; bases with no gene match: 9. This CDR3 spans 16 amino acids. In DNA form, the CDR3 reads TGCGCCAGCAGCCATCGAGGGGGCGCGGCTAATGAAAAACTGTTTTTT. As protein: CASSHRGGAANEKLFF. The full variable domain, its missing parts supplied by reference TRBV5-1 and TRBJ1-4, is KAGVTQTPRYLIKTRGQQVTLSCSPISGHRSVSWYQQTPGQGLQFLFEYFSETQRNKGNFPGRFSGRQFSNSRSEMNVSTLELGDSALYLCASSHRGGAANEKLFFGSGTQLSVL.

V and J are TRBV13 and TRBJ2-2, with 7 nucleotides matching TRBD2. V lost 5 bases, J lost 4 bases, and 7 bases stayed unmatched. In germline, CDR1 is PRHDT, CDR2 FYEKMQ (reference sequence). This CDR3 is built from 15 residues. The CDR3: CASSPWTSLTGELFF. CDR3 nucleotide sequence: TGTGCCAGCAGCCCTTGGACTAGTCTCACCGGGGAGCTGTTTTTT.

The J gene is TRBJ2-1, the V gene TRBV5-8; D may be TRBD2 (6 bases). Germline V gene sequence: CDR1 SGHTS, CDR2 YDEGEE. The CDR3 runs to 16 residues. The V gene lost 0 bases and the J gene lost 0 bases, with 10 bases spanning the gap. The CDR3 loop reads CASSLGDWSSYNEQFF. The CDR3 nucleotides are TGTGCCAGCAGCTTGGGGGACTGGAGCTCCTACAATGAGCAGTTCTTC.